The 12 T cell receptor beta chains below come from one sample, sequenced in a study of memory CD4+ T cells and cytomegalovirus serostatus. This table comes from immunoSEQ multiplex PCR, and its TCRdb copy is limited to in-frame clones, with some not included. The sample has 41,000 or so clones; around 75% are singletons. Single viable CD3+CD4+CD8-CD45RO+ cells were sorted as the memory CD4+ T cells. The sample was memory CD4+ T cells from blood. Receptors were obtained from an adult in good health and CMV-seronegative.

The CDR3 DNA reads TGCGCCAGCAGCCCTACGACAGGGGGCGGGGAGCTGTTTTTT. Residues: CASSPTTGGGELFF. The rearrangement joins TRBV5-1 to TRBJ2-2, with 9 nucleotides matching TRBD1. The CDR3 loop spans 14 amino acids. CDR1 and CDR2 (germline): SGHRS, YFSETQ. Trimming at V came to 4 bases and at J to 7 bases, leaving 5 bases not matched to a gene.

This clone has more than one count but fewer than ten. The genes are TRBV29-1 and TRBJ1-1; D is unclear. Germline lookup yields CDR1 SQVTM and CDR2 ANQGSEA. There are 11 residues in the CDR3. V lost 0 bases, J lost 4 bases, and 3 bases lay in between. The chain's CDR3 is CSVEDRTEAFF. For the CDR3, the DNA is TGCAGCGTTGAAGATCGCACTGAAGCTTTCTTT.

This clone qualifies as medium-sized (0.01 to 0.1%). The rearrangement joins TRBV7-3 to TRBJ1-1; D ambiguous. Trimming removed 2 bases at V and 3 bases at J, with 7 bases between. CDR1 is SGHTA, CDR2 FQGTGA, per germline. The CDR3 is 13 amino acids. DNA of the CDR3: TGTGCCAGCAGCTTACGGGGTGACACTGAAGCTTTCTTT. It encodes CASSLRGDTEAFF.

The chain links TRBV7-8 to TRBJ2-2; D not resolved. V lost 3 bases and J 1 base, leaving 6 bases between the germline ends. This CDR3 has 14 amino acids. Germline lookup yields CDR1 SGHVS and CDR2 FQNEAQ. CDR3 coding DNA: TGTGCCAGCAGCTTTGTACGGAACACCGGGGAGCTGTTTTTT. Protein: CASSFVRNTGELFF.

This clone appeared a few times. The chain is built from TRBV28 and TRBJ1-1; D gene uncertain. Germline-derived CDR1 and CDR2 are MDHEN and SYDVKM. The CDR3 covers 11 residues. V lost 5 bases, J lost 8 bases, and 9 bases lay in between. CDR3 DNA: TGTGCCAGCAGTCGAATGATAGAAGCTTTCTTT. Protein product: CASSRMIEAFF.

V is TRBV4-1 and J is TRBJ2-5; TRBD2 is a possible D gene (5 bases). The CDR3 runs to 14 residues. Germline V gene sequence: CDR1 MGHRA, CDR2 YSYEKL. The V and J ends lost 1 base and 1 base respectively, with 7 bases between them. CDR3 DNA sequence: TGCGCCAGCAGCCAAGGAGGGATCCAAGAGACCCAGTACTTC. Translation gives CASSQGGIQETQYF.

V gene TRBV9 combines with J gene TRBJ2-1; D remains ambiguous. Germline values: CDR1 SGDLS, CDR2 YYNGEE. The CDR3 contains 13 residues. Trimming took off 4 bases at V and 4 bases at J, with 9 bases between the two ends. Here the CDR3 reads CASSLFSYNEQFF. Here the CDR3 DNA reads TGTGCCAGCAGCTTATTTTCGTACAATGAGCAGTTCTTC.

The chain uses TRBV6-6 and TRBJ2-3; D may be TRBD2 (5 bases). Trimming shortened V by 8 bases and J by 1 base, and 10 bases separated the two germline ends. Per germline, CDR1 MNHNY and CDR2 SVGAGI (reference sequence). The CDR3 sequence is 13 residues long. CDR3 nucleotides: TGTGCCAGCGAGGGCCCAGGCACAGATACGCAGTATTTT. This gives the protein CASEGPGTDTQYF.

V usage is TRBV2 and J usage is TRBJ2-1; TRBD2 matches 7 bases. The CDR3 length is 13 residues. V dropped 9 bases and J dropped 6; count of bases not matched to a gene: 8. Germline loops: CDR1 SNHLY, CDR2 FYNNEI. In nucleotides, the CDR3 is TGTGCCAGGGCCACTGGGGGGGGCAATGAGCAGTTCTTC. This sequence encodes CARATGGGNEQFF.

The rearrangement links TRBV5-1 to TRBJ1-2; TRBD1 might be the D (6 bases). Trimming took 4 bases from V and 8 from J, leaving 15 bases between them. The CDR3 runs to 13 residues. The germline V gene encodes CDR1 SGHRS and CDR2 YFSETQ. In DNA form, the CDR3 reads TGCGCCAGCAGCCTGGGTCAGGGGTGGGGCTACACCTTC. This gives the protein CASSLGQGWGYTF.

J is TRBJ2-5 and V is TRBV18, with D possibly TRBD2 on 6 matching bases. Per the germline V gene, CDR1 is KGHSH and CDR2 is LQKENI. There are 15 residues in the CDR3. Trimming stripped 0 bases from V and 4 bases from J, with 12 bases between. The CDR3 sequence: CASSPPEGRRETQYF. In DNA form, the CDR3 reads TGTGCCAGCTCACCACCGGAGGGCAGGAGAGAGACCCAGTACTTC.

CDR3 bases: TGTGCCACCGACTTGGATGGGGGCGCTCGGCATTTT. This gives the protein CATDLDGGARHF. This chain links TRBV19 with TRBJ1-5, with D perhaps TRBD1 (6 bases). The V gene's germline CDR1 is LNHDA and CDR2 SQIVND (reference sequence). V was shortened by 10 bases and J by 15 bases, with 22 bases between the two germline ends. The CDR3 length is 12 residues.